The 10 T cell receptor beta chains listed next were all sequenced from one sample in a study of metastatic and nonmetastatic thyroid tumors. TCRdb recomputed clones from the PCR reads via MiXCR. The sample includes more than 15,000 clones, around a quarter of them seen just once. Every patient was untreated before thyroid surgery. The sample consisted of adjacent normal tissue. Every receptor here comes from a female donor with papillary thyroid cancer or a benign thyroid nodule (not recorded which). Some clones in this sample may be carry-over from other donors' samples.

This chain joins TRBV13 and TRBJ1-6, with 8 bases fitting TRBD1. Trimming cost V 4 bases and J 6 bases; bases outside gene matches: 17. The CDR3 runs 19 residues. The germline CDR1 and CDR2 sequences are PRHDT and FYEKMQ (reference sequence). In nucleotides, the CDR3 is TGTGCCAGCAGCTCCGACGGGACAGGCCGCCTGAGAATTAATTCACCCCTCCACTTT. Translated: CASSSDGTGRLRINSPLHF.

V gene TRBV4-1 combines with J gene TRBJ2-1; a weak D match, TRBD2 (6 bases). V was pared by 6 bases and J by 7 bases, with 16 bases between. The CDR3 sequence is 14 residues long. The V gene's germline CDR1 is MGHRA and CDR2 YSYEKL. CDR3 coding DNA: TGCGCCAGCAGTAGGGTTGGGGAGGTAAATGAGCAGTTCTTC. Amino acid sequence: CASSRVGEVNEQFF.

This clone was seen a few times. The CDR3 region has the DNA TGTGCCAGCAGTACTAGCGATTCCTACGAGCAGTACTTC. Translation gives CASSTSDSYEQYF. The chain employs TRBV12-3 or TRBV12-4 and TRBJ2-7; 7 bases agree with TRBD2. CDR3 size: 13 residues. V shed 5 bases and J 1 base; nucleotides not matched to a gene: 2.

This clone has a count of ten or more. Being one base from a much bigger clone, this may be a read error. The genes are TRBV9 and TRBJ2-5; a possible D gene is TRBD2 (6 bases). Germline CDR1 and CDR2: SGDLS and YYNGEE. The CDR3 length is 13 residues. The CDR3 region is CASSVVSGGTQHF. In DNA, the CDR3 is TGTGCCAGCAGCGTCGTTTCTGGCGGGACCCAGCACTTC.

The rearrangement uses TRBV7-9 and TRBJ2-1; no definite D call. CDR3 size: 14 residues. Germline CDR1 is SEHNR and CDR2 is FQNEAQ (reference sequence). Trimming took 5 bases from V and 10 from J, leaving 18 bases between them. CDR3 in DNA: TGTGCCAGCAGCCCAGCTTTAGGGTTTGGCGAGCAGTTCTTC. Protein: CASSPALGFGEQFF.

The gene calls are TRBV20-1 and TRBJ2-7; D is unresolved. Germline CDR1 and CDR2: DFQATT and SNEGSKA (reference sequence). This CDR3 has 11 residues. The V end was cut by 0 bases, the J end by 3 bases, with 3 bases between. The CDR3 sequence is CSAREGYEQYF. CDR3 coding DNA: TGCAGTGCTAGAGAGGGCTACGAGCAGTACTTC.

CDR3 residues: CASSGQGYNQPQHF. CDR3 sequence (DNA): TGTGCCAGCAGTGGACAGGGATACAATCAGCCCCAGCATTTT. The chain has TRBV6-1 and TRBJ1-5; TRBD1 aligns across 7 bases. The CDR3 has 14 residues. Germline V gives CDR1 MNHNS, CDR2 SASEGT. Trimming cost V 4 bases and J 3 bases; bases outside gene matches: 3.

V and J are TRBV6-1 and TRBJ2-5; tentatively, D is TRBD1 or TRBD2 (5 bases each). V lost 11 bases and J 2 bases, leaving 21 bases between the germline ends. The V gene's germline CDR1 is MNHNS and CDR2 SASEGT. This CDR3 has 15 amino acids. Here the CDR3 DNA reads TGTGCCGGGAGTAAAGAAAGGGGTGATCAAGAGACCCAGTACTTC. This encodes CAGSKERGDQETQYF.

This chain links TRBV7-2 with TRBJ2-2, with D tentatively TRBD2 (5 bases). CDR1 is SGHTA and CDR2 is FQGNSA in the germline V gene. Trimming cost V 8 bases and J 6 bases, with 10 bases left between them. This CDR3 region has 12 residues. CDR3 amino acids: CASGKRAGELFF. The CDR3 nucleotides are TGTGCCAGCGGAAAGAGGGCCGGGGAGCTGTTTTTT.

The chain is built from TRBV11-1 and TRBJ2-7; 9 positions match TRBD1. The CDR3 is 17 residues long. Germline V CDR1 and CDR2: SGHAT, FQDESV (reference sequence). V was clipped by 5 bases and J by 0 bases; unmatched bases: 11. The CDR3 DNA reads TGTGCCAGCAGCAGCGGACAGGGGTCCTCTTTCTCCTACGAGCAGTACTTC. It encodes CASSSGQGSSFSYEQYF.